This T cell receptor (beta chain) was captured in a study of spatial heterogeneity in lung cancer. Study information: Alpha-chain detections were consistently fewer than beta-chain detections among the sequences.

The study, taken as a whole, reports: Counts that tracked tumor mutation counts were those of expanded intratumoral alpha and beta TCRs.

TCR cDNA molecules were tagged individually, and each one carried a unique molecular identifier. MiXCR, run by TCRdb on the 5' RACE reads, gives a single entry per CDR3 protein. The profile shows 16,000 or so distinct CDR3 sequences, 6.8% of them singletons. This clonotype was seen ten or more times. The antigen remains undetermined. The time point was: sample taken at primary tumor resection. Germline V gene data show CDR1 as LNHNV and CDR2 as YYDKDF (reference sequence). CDR3 length equals 14 residues. V was clipped by 0 bases and J by 5 bases, with 8 bases between them. This chain links TRBV15 with TRBJ1-5; D not resolved. Sample: lung tumor tissue, taken at surgery. This clonotype originated in a female donor with early-stage non-small cell lung cancer. The CDR3: CATSRDPGDQPQHF. CDR3 DNA: TGTGCCACCAGCAGAGATCCGGGAGATCAGCCCCAGCATTTT.